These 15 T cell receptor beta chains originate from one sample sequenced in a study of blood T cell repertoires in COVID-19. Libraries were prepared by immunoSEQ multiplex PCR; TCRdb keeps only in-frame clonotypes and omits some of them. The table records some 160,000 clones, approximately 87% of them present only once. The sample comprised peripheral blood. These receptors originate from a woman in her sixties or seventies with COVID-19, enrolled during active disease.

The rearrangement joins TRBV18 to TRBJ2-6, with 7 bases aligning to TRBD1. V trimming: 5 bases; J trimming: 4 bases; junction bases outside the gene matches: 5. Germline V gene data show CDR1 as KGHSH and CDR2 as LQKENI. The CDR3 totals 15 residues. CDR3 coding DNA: TGTGCCAGCTCAGTACAGGGGAAAGGGGCCAACGTCCTGACTTTC. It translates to CASSVQGKGANVLTF.

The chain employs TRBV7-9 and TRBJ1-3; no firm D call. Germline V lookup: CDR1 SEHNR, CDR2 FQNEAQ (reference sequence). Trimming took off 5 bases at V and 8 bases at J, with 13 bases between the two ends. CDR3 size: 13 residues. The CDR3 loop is CASSPVLADTIYF. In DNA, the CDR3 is TGTGCCAGCAGCCCCGTCCTAGCTGACACCATATATTTT. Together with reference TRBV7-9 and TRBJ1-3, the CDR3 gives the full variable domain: DTGVSQNPRHKITKRGQNVTFRCDPISEHNRLYWYRQTLGQGPEFLTYFQNEAQLEKSRLLSDRFSAERPKGSFSTLEIQRTEQGDSAMYLCASSPVLADTIYFGEGSWLTVV.

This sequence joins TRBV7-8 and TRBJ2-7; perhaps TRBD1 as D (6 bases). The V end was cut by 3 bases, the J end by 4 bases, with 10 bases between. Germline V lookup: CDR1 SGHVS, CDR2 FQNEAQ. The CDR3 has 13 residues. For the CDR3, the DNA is TGTGCCAGCAGCTTCGGACAGTCTTACGAGCAGTACTTC. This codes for CASSFGQSYEQYF.

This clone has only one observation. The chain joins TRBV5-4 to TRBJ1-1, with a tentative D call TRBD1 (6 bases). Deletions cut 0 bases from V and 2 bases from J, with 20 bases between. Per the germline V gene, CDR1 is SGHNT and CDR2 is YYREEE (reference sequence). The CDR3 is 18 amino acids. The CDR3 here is CASSLAGGRVGSNTEAFF. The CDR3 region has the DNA TGTGCCAGCAGCTTGGCCGGGGGGCGGGTTGGGTCTAACACTGAAGCTTTCTTT.

The CDR3 DNA is TGCGCCAGCAGCCGGACGGACAGGGTCCTCGGCTACACCTTC. Protein: CASSRTDRVLGYTF. V gene TRBV5-1 combines with J gene TRBJ1-2; 8 bases match TRBD1. V lost 4 bases and J lost 8; bases outside the gene matches: 10. This CDR3 has 14 amino acids. Germline V gene lookup returns CDR1 SGHRS and CDR2 YFSETQ.

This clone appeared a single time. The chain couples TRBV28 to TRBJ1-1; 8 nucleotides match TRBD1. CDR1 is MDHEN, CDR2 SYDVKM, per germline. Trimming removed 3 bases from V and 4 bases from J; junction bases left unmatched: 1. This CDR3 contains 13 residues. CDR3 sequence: CASSFTGGTEAFF. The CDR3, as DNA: TGTGCCAGCAGTTTCACAGGGGGCACTGAAGCTTTCTTT.

The CDR3 loop is CASPKTGARLTEAFF. CDR3 DNA sequence: TGTGCCAGCCCGAAGACAGGGGCGCGTTTGACTGAAGCTTTCTTT. The chain has TRBV28 and TRBJ1-1; TRBD1 aligns across 8 bases. Trimming at V came to 8 bases and at J to 5 bases, leaving 13 bases not matched to a gene. Germline V gives CDR1 MDHEN, CDR2 SYDVKM. CDR3 length equals 15 residues.

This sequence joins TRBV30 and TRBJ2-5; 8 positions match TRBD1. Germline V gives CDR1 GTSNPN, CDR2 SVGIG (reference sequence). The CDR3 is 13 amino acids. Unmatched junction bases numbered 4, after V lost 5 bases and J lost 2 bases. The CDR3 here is CAWSGTGQETQYF. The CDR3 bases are TGTGCCTGGTCGGGGACAGGACAAGAGACCCAGTACTTC.

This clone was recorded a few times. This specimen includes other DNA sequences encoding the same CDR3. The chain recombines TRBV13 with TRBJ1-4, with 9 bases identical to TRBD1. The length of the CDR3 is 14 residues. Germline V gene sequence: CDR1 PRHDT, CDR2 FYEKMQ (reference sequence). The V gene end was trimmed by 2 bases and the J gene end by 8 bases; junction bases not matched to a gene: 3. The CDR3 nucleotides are TGTGCCAGCAGCTTAAGACAGGGGGGGGAAAAACTGTTTTTT. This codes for CASSLRQGGEKLFF.

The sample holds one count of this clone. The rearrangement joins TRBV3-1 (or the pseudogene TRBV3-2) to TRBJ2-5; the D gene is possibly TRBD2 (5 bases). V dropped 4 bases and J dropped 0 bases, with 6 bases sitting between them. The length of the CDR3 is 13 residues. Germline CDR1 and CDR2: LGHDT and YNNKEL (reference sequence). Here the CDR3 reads CASSLAYQETQYF. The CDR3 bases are TGTGCCAGCAGCCTAGCGTACCAAGAGACCCAGTACTTC.

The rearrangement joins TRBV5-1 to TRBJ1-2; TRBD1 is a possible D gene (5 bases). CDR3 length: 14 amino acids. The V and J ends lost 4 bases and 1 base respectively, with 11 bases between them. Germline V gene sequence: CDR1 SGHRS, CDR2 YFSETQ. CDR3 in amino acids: CASSALGGNYGYTF. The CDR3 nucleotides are TGCGCCAGCAGCGCCCTCGGGGGTAACTATGGCTACACCTTC.

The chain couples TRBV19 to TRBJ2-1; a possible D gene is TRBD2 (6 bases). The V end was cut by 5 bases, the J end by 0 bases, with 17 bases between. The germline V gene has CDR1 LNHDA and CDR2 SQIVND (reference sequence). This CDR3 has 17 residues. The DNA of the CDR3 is TGTGCCAGTAGTCCATCAGCGGGTGACGGCTCCTACAATGAGCAGTTCTTC. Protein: CASSPSAGDGSYNEQFF.

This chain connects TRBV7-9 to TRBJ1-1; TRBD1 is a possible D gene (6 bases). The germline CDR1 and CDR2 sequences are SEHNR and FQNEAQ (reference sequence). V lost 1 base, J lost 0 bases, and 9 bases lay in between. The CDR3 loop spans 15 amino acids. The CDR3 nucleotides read TGTGCCAGCAGCTTAGATGGGGGCATGAACACTGAAGCTTTCTTT. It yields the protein CASSLDGGMNTEAFF.

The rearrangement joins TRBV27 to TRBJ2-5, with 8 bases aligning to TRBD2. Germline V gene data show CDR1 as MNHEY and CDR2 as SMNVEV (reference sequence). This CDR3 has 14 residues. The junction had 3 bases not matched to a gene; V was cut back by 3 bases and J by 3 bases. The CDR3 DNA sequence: TGTGCCAGCAGTTTCGCGGGGGGTGAAGAGACCCAGTACTTC. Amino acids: CASSFAGGEETQYF.

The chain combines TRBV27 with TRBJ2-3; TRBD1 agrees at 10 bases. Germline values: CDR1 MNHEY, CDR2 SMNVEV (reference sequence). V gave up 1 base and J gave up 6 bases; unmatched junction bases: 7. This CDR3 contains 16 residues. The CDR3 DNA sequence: TGTGCCAGCAGTTTATACCCGGGACAGGGGAAGGATACGCAGTATTTT. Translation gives CASSLYPGQGKDTQYF.